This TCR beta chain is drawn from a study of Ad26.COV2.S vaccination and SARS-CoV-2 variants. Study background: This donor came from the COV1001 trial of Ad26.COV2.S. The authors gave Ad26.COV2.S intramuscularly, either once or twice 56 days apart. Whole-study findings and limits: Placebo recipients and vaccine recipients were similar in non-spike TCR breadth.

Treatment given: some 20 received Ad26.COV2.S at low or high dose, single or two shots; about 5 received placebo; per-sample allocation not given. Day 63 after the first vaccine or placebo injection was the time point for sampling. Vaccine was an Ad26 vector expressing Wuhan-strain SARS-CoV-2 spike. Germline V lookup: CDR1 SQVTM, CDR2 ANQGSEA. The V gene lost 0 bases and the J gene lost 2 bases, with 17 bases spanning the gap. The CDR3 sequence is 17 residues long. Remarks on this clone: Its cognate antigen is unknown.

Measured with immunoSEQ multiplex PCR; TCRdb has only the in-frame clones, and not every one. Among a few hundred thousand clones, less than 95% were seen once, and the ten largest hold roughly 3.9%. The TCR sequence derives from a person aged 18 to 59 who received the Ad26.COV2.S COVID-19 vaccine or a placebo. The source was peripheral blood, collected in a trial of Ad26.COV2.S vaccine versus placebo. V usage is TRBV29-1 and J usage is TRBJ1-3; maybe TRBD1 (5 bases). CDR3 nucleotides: TGCAGCGTTGAAGATCGGGGCACCACCTCACCTGGAAACACCATATATTTT. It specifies CSVEDRGTTSPGNTIYF.